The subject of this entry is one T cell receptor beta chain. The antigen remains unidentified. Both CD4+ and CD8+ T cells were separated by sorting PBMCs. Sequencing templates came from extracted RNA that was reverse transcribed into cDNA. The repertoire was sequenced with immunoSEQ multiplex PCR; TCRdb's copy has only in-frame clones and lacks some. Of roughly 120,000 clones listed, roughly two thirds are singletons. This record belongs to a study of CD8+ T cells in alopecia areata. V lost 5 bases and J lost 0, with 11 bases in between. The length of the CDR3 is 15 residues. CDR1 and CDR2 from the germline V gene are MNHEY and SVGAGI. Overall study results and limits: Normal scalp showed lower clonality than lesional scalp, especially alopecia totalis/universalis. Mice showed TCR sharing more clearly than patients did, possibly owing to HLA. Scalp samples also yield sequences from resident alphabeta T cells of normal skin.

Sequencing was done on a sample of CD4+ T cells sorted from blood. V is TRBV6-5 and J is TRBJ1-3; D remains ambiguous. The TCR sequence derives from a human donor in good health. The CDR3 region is CASSPRFPSGNTIYF. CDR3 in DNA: TGTGCCAGCAGTCCCAGGTTCCCCTCTGGAAACACCATATATTTT.